Below, 27 T cell receptor beta chains from the same sample are listed, as sequenced in a study of blood T cell repertoires in COVID-19. Sequencing was performed with immunoSEQ multiplex PCR; in TCRdb, only in-frame clones are kept and a portion is missing. The data show approximately 58,000 clones, over 75% seen once. Sequenced input: peripheral blood. The receptors were gathered from a man aged 55 to 69 with COVID-19, enrolled during active disease.

This clone was seen only once. The chain employs TRBV19 and TRBJ2-7; TRBD1 matches 7 bases. The CDR3 loop spans 14 amino acids. Per germline, CDR1 LNHDA and CDR2 SQIVND (reference sequence). V shed 6 bases, J shed 2 bases, and the junction held 7 bases outside the gene matches. The CDR3 nucleotides read TGTGCCAGTAGCGAACCGGGACAGACCTACGAGCAGTACTTC. It codes for CASSEPGQTYEQYF.

The J gene is TRBJ2-5, the V gene TRBV5-1; D may be TRBD2 (5 bases). V was pared by 4 bases and J by 5 bases, with 6 bases between. The CDR3 is made up of 11 amino acids. Germline CDR1 SGHRS, CDR2 YFSETQ. The CDR3 nucleotides are TGCGCCAGCAGCCGAGGGGAGACCCAGTACTTC. Amino acids: CASSRGETQYF.

V is TRBV7-2 and J is TRBJ2-5; 13 nucleotides align to TRBD2. The germline V gene has CDR1 SGHTA and CDR2 FQGNSA. J was trimmed by 0 bases and V by 5 bases; bases with no gene match: 12. The CDR3 sequence is 19 residues long. CDR3 in DNA: TGTGCCAGCAGCGCGGGGGCGGGACTAGCGGGGCCCGACCAAGAGACCCAGTACTTC. As protein: CASSAGAGLAGPDQETQYF.

V gene TRBV29-1 combines with J gene TRBJ1-1; maybe TRBD1 (6 bases). CDR3 length: 13 residues. V was pared by 6 bases and J by 1 base, with 12 bases between. Germline V gene sequence: CDR1 SQVTM, CDR2 ANQGSEA. CDR3: CSVGRQENTEAFF. CDR3 DNA sequence: TGCAGCGTAGGACGACAGGAGAACACTGAAGCTTTCTTT.

This clone was detected only a few times. The gene calls are TRBV30 and TRBJ2-1; 7 positions agree with TRBD1. The germline gives CDR1 GTSNPN, CDR2 SVGIG (reference sequence). The CDR3 loop spans 12 amino acids. Trimming cost V 1 base and J 8 bases; bases outside gene matches: 2. CDR3 amino acids: CAWSEQGYEQFF. CDR3 nucleotide sequence: TGTGCCTGGAGTGAACAGGGGTATGAGCAGTTCTTC.

V and J are TRBV7-9 and TRBJ2-7, with a tentative D call TRBD2 (5 bases). Looked up from germline, CDR1 is SEHNR and CDR2 is FQNEAQ (reference sequence). V shed 6 bases and J shed 1 base, with 16 bases lying between them. CDR3 length: 15 residues. The CDR3 region is CASSSAGVKSYEQYF. CDR3 DNA sequence: TGTGCCAGCAGTTCAGCCGGGGTTAAATCCTACGAGCAGTACTTC.

J is TRBJ2-7 and V is TRBV25-1, with 9 bases matching TRBD2. Unmatched junction bases numbered 16, after V lost 4 bases and J lost 6 bases. The CDR3 has 17 amino acids. Germline-derived CDR1 and CDR2 are MGHDK and SYGVNS. As DNA, the CDR3 is TGTGCCAGCAGTGCCCACCTCGGGACTAGCAGAACGGGCGAGCAGTACTTC. Translated: CASSAHLGTSRTGEQYF.

The chain is built from TRBV9 and TRBJ2-2; 10 nucleotides agree with TRBD1. V lost 3 bases, J lost 6 bases, and 11 bases stayed unmatched. CDR3 size: 17 residues. Looked up from germline, CDR1 is SGDLS and CDR2 is YYNGEE. In DNA form, the CDR3 reads TGTGCCAGCAGCGCCCCGACAGGGGGCGGGACCCCCGGGGAGCTGTTTTTT. Translating it yields CASSAPTGGGTPGELFF.

This chain connects TRBV24-1 to TRBJ2-2; 7 nucleotides line up with TRBD1. Germline V gene data show CDR1 as KGHDR and CDR2 as SFDVKD. The CDR3 runs to 14 residues. Trimming at V came to 5 bases and at J to 7 bases, leaving 6 bases not matched to a gene. The chain's CDR3 is CATSGTGLFGELFF. The CDR3 nucleotides read TGTGCCACCAGTGGGACAGGCCTTTTCGGGGAGCTGTTTTTT.

The chain combines TRBV21-1 with TRBJ2-1; the table assigns TRBD1, which was not confirmed against the DNA. TRBV21-1 is recorded as a pseudogene. This CDR3 contains 18 residues. The CDR3 nucleotides are TGTGCCAGCAGCCCAAAGGTCATCGGGACAGGGGATTACAATGAGCAGTTCTTC. Translating it yields CASSPKVIGTGDYNEQFF.

The chain couples TRBV7-6 to TRBJ2-3; 12 nucleotides line up with TRBD2. With V trimmed by 5 bases and J by 4 bases, 7 bases remained unmatched. Per the germline V gene, CDR1 is SGHVS and CDR2 is FNYEAQ. The CDR3 spans 16 residues. Written as DNA, the CDR3 is TGTGCCAGCAGCCCGTCGACTAGCGGGGGCGCAGATACGCAGTATTTT. Its translation is CASSPSTSGGADTQYF.

The chain couples TRBV5-6 to TRBJ1-6; 7 nucleotides align to TRBD1. Germline V gene sequence: CDR1 SGHDT, CDR2 YYEEEE. The length of the CDR3 is 14 residues. J lost 7 bases, V lost 0 bases, and 1 base had no gene match. CDR3 nucleotide sequence: TGTGCCAGCAGCTTGGACAGGGGCAATTCACCCCTCCACTTT. Translating it yields CASSLDRGNSPLHF.

The rearrangement joins TRBV5-6 to TRBJ2-3; D is perhaps TRBD1 (5 bases). The V and J ends lost 4 bases and 4 bases respectively, with 10 bases between them. The CDR3 runs to 13 residues. From germline, CDR1 is SGHDT and CDR2 YYEEEE. The CDR3 DNA reads as TGTGCCAGCAGCCCAAGGGGCGCAGATACGCAGTATTTT. Protein product: CASSPRGADTQYF.

This clone was detected only a few times. One junction end disagrees with the germline gene, perhaps due to a read error. CDR3 loop: CASTETRGHEQFF. In DNA, the CDR3 is TGTGCCAGCACTGAAACGCGGGGACATGAGCAGTTCTTC. The gene calls are TRBV6-1 and TRBJ2-1; possible D gene TRBD2, 6 bases. Per germline, CDR1 MNHNS and CDR2 SASEGT. The CDR3 has 13 amino acids.

This clone was found once. This chain links TRBV5-1 with TRBJ2-1, with a possible D match to TRBD2 (7 bases). The CDR3 consists of 15 residues. CDR1 and CDR2 (germline): SGHRS, YFSETQ. The ends were cut back, 4 bases at V and 3 bases at J, with 14 bases in the middle. This CDR3 is CASSVGGAVYNEQFF. DNA of the CDR3: TGCGCCAGCAGCGTAGGGGGGGCAGTCTACAATGAGCAGTTCTTC.

J is TRBJ1-4 and V is TRBV7-8, with 7 bases matching TRBD1. The CDR3 totals 14 residues. V lost 6 bases to trimming and J lost 7 bases; unmatched junction nucleotides: 8. Looked up from germline, CDR1 is SGHVS and CDR2 is FQNEAQ. The CDR3 region is CASRKETGSEKLFF. CDR3 DNA: TGTGCCAGCAGAAAGGAGACAGGGAGTGAAAAACTGTTTTTT.

This rearrangement joins TRBV19 to TRBJ1-1, with a possible D match to TRBD1 (5 bases). Trimming took off 5 bases at V and 4 bases at J, with 8 bases between the two ends. The CDR3 extends over 12 amino acids. Germline CDR1 LNHDA, CDR2 SQIVND (reference sequence). The CDR3 region has the DNA TGTGCCAGTAGTTTCGGGGGCACTGAAGCTTTCTTT. The encoded protein is CASSFGGTEAFF.

This clone was detected once. V and J are TRBV6-4 and TRBJ2-1; TRBD1 aligns across 7 bases. Looked up from germline, CDR1 is MRHNA and CDR2 is SNTAGT. The CDR3 has 15 amino acids. With V trimmed by 2 bases and J by 7 bases, 8 bases remained unmatched. The DNA of the CDR3 is TGTGCCAGCAGTGACGGACAGGCGGTAGTAAATGAGCAGTTCTTC. It encodes CASSDGQAVVNEQFF.

The chain joins TRBV7-9 to TRBJ2-6; TRBD1 agrees at 8 bases. J was trimmed by 0 bases and V by 6 bases; bases with no gene match: 7. The germline gives CDR1 SEHNR, CDR2 FQNEAQ (reference sequence). The length of the CDR3 is 17 residues. CDR3 region: CASSWTGSASGANVLTF. The CDR3 nucleotides are TGTGCCAGCAGTTGGACAGGGTCCGCCTCTGGGGCCAACGTCCTGACTTTC.

The chain uses TRBV5-1 and TRBJ2-1; 10 positions match TRBD1. The junction had 4 bases not matched to a gene; V was cut back by 4 bases and J by 3 bases. The CDR3 spans 15 residues. Per the germline V gene, CDR1 is SGHRS and CDR2 is YFSETQ. CDR3 sequence (DNA): TGCGCCAGCAGCAGACGGGACAGGGGCTACAATGAGCAGTTCTTC. It specifies CASSRRDRGYNEQFF.

The V call is TRBV2, the J call TRBJ2-5; tentatively, D is TRBD2 (7 bases). The CDR3 covers 15 residues. V lost 5 bases, J lost 2 bases, and 15 bases lay in between. Germline CDR1 is SNHLY and CDR2 is FYNNEI. The CDR3 DNA reads as TGTGCCAGCAGTCCCCGGGGGGCGCCACAAGAGACCCAGTACTTC. Translation: CASSPRGAPQETQYF.

V and J are TRBV6-6 and TRBJ2-1, with D unresolved. V was trimmed by 4 bases and J by 7 bases, leaving 14 bases between them. CDR1 is MNHNY, CDR2 SVGAGI, per germline (reference sequence). The CDR3 has 14 residues. For the CDR3, the DNA is TGTGCCAGCAGTTTCGACGGGTCTCCGAATGAGCAGTTCTTC. This gives the protein CASSFDGSPNEQFF.

This clone appeared a few times. CDR3 nucleotides: TGTGCCAGCAGCTCCCAGCGGGAGGCAGATACGCAGTATTTT. Translating gives CASSSQREADTQYF. The V and J genes are TRBV11-3 and TRBJ2-3, with TRBD2 matching over 9 bases. The CDR3 contains 14 residues. Germline CDR1 is SGHNT and CDR2 is YENEEA. J gave up 4 bases and V 4 bases, and 3 bases lay outside the gene matches.

This chain uses TRBV4-3 with TRBJ1-3; TRBD1 is a possible D gene (6 bases). This CDR3 region has 16 residues. Germline assignment: CDR1 LGHNA and CDR2 YSLEER. Trimming removed 1 base at V and 2 bases at J, with 12 bases between. The CDR3 reads CASSQAFAGAGNTIYF. DNA of the CDR3: TGCGCCAGCAGCCAAGCCTTCGCAGGGGCTGGAAACACCATATATTTT.

This rearrangement joins TRBV19 to TRBJ2-7, with 8 bases lining up with TRBD1. CDR3 length: 14 residues. The V gene's germline CDR1 is LNHDA and CDR2 SQIVND (reference sequence). The trim removed 3 bases at V and 5 bases at J, leaving 6 bases unmatched. The CDR3: CASSIGTGTHEQYF. The CDR3 DNA follows: TGTGCCAGTAGTATCGGGACAGGTACCCACGAGCAGTACTTC.

The chain carries TRBV7-3 and TRBJ2-2; tentative D call: TRBD1 (7 bases). Germline V lookup: CDR1 SGHTA, CDR2 FQGTGA. V shed 5 bases and J shed 7 bases, with 14 bases lying between them. CDR3 length: 14 residues. CDR3 sequence (DNA): TGTGCCAGCAGCCCCTCAGGGGGGAGCGGGGAGCTGTTTTTT. Translation gives CASSPSGGSGELFF.

The rearrangement uses TRBV18 and TRBJ2-7; the D gene is possibly TRBD1 (6 bases). Trimming left V 6 bases short and J 6 bases short, with 27 bases between. Germline V gives CDR1 KGHSH, CDR2 LQKENI. This CDR3 spans 17 amino acids. CDR3: CASSEMGQLSVGSEQYF. The CDR3, as DNA: TGTGCCAGCTCTGAGATGGGACAACTTTCGGTTGGTAGCGAGCAGTACTTC. Combining the CDR3 with reference TRBV18 and TRBJ2-7 gives the whole variable domain NAGVMQNPRHLVRRRGQEARLRCSPMKGHSHVYWYRQLPEEGLKFMVYLQKENIIDESGMPKERFSAEFPKEGPSILRIQQVVRGDSAAYFCASSEMGQLSVGSEQYFGPGTRLTVT.